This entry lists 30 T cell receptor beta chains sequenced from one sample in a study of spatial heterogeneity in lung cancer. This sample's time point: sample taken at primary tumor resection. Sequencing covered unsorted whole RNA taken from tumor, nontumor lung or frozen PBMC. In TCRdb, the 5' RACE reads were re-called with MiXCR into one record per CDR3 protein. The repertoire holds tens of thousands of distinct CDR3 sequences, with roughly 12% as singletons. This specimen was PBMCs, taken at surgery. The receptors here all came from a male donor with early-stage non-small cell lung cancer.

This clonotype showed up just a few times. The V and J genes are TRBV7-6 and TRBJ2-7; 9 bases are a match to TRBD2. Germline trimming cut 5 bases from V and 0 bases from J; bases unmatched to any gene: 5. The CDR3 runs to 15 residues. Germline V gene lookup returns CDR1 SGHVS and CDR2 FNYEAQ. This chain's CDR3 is CASSQTSGSSYEQYF. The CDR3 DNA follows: TGTGCCAGCAGCCAGACTAGCGGAAGCTCCTACGAGCAGTACTTC.

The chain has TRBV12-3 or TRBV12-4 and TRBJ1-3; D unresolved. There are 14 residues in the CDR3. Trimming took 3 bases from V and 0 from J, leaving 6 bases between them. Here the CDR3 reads CASSLLNSGNTIYF. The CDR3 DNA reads TGTGCCAGCAGTTTGTTGAACTCTGGAAACACCATATATTTT.

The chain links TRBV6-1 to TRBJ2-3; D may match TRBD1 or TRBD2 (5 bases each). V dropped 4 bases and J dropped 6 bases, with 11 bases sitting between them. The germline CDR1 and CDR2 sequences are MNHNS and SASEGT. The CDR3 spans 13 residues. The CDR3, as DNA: TGTGCCAGCAGTGTCCGGGACCCCGATACGCAGTATTTT. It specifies CASSVRDPDTQYF.

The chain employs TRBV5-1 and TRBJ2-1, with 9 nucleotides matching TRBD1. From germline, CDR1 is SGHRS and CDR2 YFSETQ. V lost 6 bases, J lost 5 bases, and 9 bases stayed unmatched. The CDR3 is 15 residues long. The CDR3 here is CASTNHRGRDNEQFF. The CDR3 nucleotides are TGCGCCAGCACAAACCACAGGGGGCGTGACAATGAGCAGTTCTTC.

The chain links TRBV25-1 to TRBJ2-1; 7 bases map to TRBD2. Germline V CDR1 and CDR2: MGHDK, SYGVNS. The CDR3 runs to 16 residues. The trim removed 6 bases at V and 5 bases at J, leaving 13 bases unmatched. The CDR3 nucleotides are TGTGCCAGCAGCGCCAGGACCGGGAGGCGGAACAATGAGCAGTTCTTC. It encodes CASSARTGRRNNEQFF.

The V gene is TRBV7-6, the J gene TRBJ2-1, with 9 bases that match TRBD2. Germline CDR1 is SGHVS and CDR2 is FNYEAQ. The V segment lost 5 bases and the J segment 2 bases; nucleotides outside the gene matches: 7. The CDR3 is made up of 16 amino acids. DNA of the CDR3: TGTGCCAGCAGCATTGAAGCGGGGGGCGCCTACAATGAGCAGTTCTTC. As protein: CASSIEAGGAYNEQFF.

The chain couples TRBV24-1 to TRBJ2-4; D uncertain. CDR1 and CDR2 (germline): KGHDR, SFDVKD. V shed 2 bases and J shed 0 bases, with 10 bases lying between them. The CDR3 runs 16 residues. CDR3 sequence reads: CATSDSRSLAKNIQYF. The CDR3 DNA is TGTGCCACCAGTGATTCCCGCAGTTTAGCCAAAAACATTCAGTACTTC.

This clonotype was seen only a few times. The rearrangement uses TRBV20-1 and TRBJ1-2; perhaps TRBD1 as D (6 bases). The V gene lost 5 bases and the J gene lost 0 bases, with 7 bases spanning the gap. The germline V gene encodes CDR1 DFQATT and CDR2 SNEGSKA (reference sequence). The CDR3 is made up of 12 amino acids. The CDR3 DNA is TGCAGTGCTTGGACAGCTAACTATGGCTACACCTTC. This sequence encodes CSAWTANYGYTF.

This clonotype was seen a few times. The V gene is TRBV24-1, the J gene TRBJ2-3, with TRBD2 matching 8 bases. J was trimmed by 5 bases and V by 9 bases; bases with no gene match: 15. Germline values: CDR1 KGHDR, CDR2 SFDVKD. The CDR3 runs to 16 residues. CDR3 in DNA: TGTGCCACCGCGCCGGGACTAGTTCGGGACGGAGATACGCAGTATTTT. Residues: CATAPGLVRDGDTQYF.

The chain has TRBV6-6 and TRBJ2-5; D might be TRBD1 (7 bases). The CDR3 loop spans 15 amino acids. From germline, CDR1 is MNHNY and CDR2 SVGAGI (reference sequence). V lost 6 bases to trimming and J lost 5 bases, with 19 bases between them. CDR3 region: CASRGRQGGRETQYF. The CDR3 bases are TGTGCCAGCAGGGGTAGACAGGGAGGCCGGGAGACCCAGTACTTC.

As DNA, the CDR3 is TGTGCCAGCAGTTACTCAACGGACTTTGATCCAAAGTACTTC. It codes for CASSYSTDFDPKYF. The chain uses TRBV6-2 or TRBV6-3 and TRBJ2-5; possibly TRBD2 for D (5 bases). V was trimmed by 0 bases and J by 12 bases, leaving 17 bases between them. Looked up from germline, CDR1 is MNHEY and CDR2 is SVGEGT. The CDR3 is 14 residues long.

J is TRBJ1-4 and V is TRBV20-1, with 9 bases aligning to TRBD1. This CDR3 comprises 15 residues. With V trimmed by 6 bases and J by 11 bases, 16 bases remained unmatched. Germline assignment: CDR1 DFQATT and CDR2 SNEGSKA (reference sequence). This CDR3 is CSAAIPGQGDRKLFF. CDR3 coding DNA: TGCAGTGCCGCTATACCGGGACAGGGAGATCGGAAACTGTTTTTT.

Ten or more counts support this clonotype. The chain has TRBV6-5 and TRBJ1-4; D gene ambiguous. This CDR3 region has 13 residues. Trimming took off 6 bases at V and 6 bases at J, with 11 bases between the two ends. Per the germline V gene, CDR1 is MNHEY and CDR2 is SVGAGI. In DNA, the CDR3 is TGTGCCAGCAGATCACCGGGTTATGAAAAACTGTTTTTT. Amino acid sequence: CASRSPGYEKLFF.

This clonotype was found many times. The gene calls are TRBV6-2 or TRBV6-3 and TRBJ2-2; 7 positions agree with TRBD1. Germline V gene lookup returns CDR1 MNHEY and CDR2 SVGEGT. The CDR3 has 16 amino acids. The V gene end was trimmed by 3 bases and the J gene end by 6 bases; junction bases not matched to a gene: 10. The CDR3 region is CASSYHRGGGSGELFF. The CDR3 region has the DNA TGTGCCAGCAGTTATCATCGAGGGGGCGGCTCCGGGGAGCTGTTTTTT.

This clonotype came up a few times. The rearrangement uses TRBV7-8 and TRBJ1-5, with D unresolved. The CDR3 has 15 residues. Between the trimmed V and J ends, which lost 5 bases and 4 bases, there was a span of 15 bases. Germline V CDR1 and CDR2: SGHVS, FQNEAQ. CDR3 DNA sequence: TGTGCCAGCAGCCCCCCGGGCACAAATAATCAGCCCCAGCATTTT. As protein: CASSPPGTNNQPQHF.

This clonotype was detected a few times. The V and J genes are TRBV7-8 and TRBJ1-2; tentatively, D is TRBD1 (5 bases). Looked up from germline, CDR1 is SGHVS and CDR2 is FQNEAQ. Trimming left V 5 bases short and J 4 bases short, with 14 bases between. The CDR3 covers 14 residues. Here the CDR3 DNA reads TGTGCCAGCAGCAGCCGGGACCGTGGCTATGGCTACACCTTC. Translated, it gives CASSSRDRGYGYTF.

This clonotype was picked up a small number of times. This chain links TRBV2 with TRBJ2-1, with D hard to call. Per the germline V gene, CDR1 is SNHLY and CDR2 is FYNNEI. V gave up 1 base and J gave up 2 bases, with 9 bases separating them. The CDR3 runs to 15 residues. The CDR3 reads CASSEGIGTYNEQFF. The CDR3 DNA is TGTGCCAGCAGTGAAGGTATTGGCACCTACAATGAGCAGTTCTTC.

CDR3 in DNA: TGTGCCAGCAGTTCCCGGGACAGTGCCAATCAGCCCCAGCATTTT. Translated, it gives CASSSRDSANQPQHF. This chain joins TRBV12-3 or TRBV12-4 and TRBJ1-5; 7 nucleotides match TRBD1. The CDR3 is 15 amino acids. Germline trimming cut 4 bases from V and 3 bases from J; bases unmatched to any gene: 6.

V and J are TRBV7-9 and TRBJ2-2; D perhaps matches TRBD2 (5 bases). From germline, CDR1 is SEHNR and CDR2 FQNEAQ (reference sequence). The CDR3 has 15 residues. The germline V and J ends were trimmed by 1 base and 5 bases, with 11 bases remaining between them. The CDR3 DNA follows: TGTGCCAGCAGCTTAGGACTACCGAGGACCGGGGAGCTGTTTTTT. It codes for CASSLGLPRTGELFF.

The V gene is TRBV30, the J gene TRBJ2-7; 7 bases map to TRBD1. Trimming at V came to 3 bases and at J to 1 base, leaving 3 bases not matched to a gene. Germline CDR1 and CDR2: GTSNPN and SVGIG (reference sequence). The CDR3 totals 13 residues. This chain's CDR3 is CAWSPGQSYEQYF. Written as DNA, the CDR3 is TGTGCCTGGAGCCCGGGACAGTCCTACGAGCAGTACTTC.

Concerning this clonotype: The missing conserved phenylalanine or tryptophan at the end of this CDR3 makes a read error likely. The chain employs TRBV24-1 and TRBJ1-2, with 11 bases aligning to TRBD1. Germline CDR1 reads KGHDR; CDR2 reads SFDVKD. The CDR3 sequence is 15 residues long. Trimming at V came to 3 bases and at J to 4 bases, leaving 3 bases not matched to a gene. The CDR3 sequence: CATSDTGTGGYGYTL. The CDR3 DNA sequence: TGTGCCACCAGTGATACCGGGACAGGGGGCTATGGCTACACCCTC.

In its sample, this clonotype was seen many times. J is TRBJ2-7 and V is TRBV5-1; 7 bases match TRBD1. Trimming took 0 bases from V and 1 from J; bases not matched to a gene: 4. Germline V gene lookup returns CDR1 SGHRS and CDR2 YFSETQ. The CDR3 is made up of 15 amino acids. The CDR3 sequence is CASSLGQGGSYEQYF. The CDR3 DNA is TGCGCCAGCAGCTTGGGACAGGGTGGGTCCTACGAGCAGTACTTC.

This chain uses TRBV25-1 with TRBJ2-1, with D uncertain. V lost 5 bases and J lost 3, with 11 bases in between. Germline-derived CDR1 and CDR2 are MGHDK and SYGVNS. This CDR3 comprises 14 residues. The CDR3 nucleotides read TGTGCCAGCAGTAACCTACGGAGCTACAATGAGCAGTTCTTC. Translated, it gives CASSNLRSYNEQFF. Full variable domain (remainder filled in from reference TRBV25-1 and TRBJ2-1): EADIYQTPRYLVIGTGKKITLECSQTMGHDKMYWYQQDPGMELHLIHYSYGVNSTEKGDLSSESTVSRIRTEHFPLTLESARPSHTSQYLCASSNLRSYNEQFFGPGTRLTVL.

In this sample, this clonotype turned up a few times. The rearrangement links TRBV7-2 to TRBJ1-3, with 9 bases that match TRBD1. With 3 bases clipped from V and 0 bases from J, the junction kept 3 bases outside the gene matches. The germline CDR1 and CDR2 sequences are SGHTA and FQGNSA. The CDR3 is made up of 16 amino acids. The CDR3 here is CASSFTGQGSGNTIYF. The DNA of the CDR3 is TGTGCCAGCAGCTTCACGGGACAGGGCTCTGGAAACACCATATATTTT.

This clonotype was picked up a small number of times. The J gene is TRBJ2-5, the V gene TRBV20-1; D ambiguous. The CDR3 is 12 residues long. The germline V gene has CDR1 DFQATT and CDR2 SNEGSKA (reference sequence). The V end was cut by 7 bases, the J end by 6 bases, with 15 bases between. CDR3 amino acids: CSVAEITKTQYF. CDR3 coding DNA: TGCAGTGTCGCGGAGATTACAAAGACCCAGTACTTC.

The CDR3 spells CASSLQRWRDTQYF. The DNA for the CDR3 is TGTGCCAGCAGCTTACAGCGGTGGAGGGATACGCAGTATTTT. V usage is TRBV7-2 and J usage is TRBJ2-3; tentatively, D is TRBD2 (5 bases). The germline V gene has CDR1 SGHTA and CDR2 FQGNSA. V lost 2 bases, J lost 6 bases, and 12 bases lay in between. CDR3 length equals 14 residues.

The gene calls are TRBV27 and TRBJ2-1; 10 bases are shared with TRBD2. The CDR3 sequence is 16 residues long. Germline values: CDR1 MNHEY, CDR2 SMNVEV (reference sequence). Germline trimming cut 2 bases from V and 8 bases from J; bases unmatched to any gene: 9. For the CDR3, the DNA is TGTGCCAGCAGTTTAACTAGCGGGGTTCCGGGCGATGAGCAGTTCTTC. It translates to CASSLTSGVPGDEQFF.

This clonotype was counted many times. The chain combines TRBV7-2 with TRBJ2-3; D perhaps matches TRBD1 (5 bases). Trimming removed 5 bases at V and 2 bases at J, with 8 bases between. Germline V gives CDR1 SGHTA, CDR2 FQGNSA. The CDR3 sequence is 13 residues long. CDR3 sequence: CASSRQLTDTQYF. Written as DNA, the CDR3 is TGTGCCAGCAGCCGACAGCTCACAGATACGCAGTATTTT.

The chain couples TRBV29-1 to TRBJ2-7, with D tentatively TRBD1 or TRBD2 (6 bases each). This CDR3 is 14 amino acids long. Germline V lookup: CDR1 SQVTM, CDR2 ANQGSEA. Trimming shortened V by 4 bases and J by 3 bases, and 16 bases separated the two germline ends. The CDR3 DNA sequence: TGCAGCGTTGTCGTCCGAGGGGGGCGCTACGAGCAGTACTTC. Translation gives CSVVVRGGRYEQYF.

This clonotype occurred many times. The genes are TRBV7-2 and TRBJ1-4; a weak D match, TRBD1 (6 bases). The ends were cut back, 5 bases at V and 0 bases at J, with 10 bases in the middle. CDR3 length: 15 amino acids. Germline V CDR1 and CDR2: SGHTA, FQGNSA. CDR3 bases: TGTGCCAGCAGCCAGACAGGTCCAACTAATGAAAAACTGTTTTTT. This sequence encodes CASSQTGPTNEKLFF. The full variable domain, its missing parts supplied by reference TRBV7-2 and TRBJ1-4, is GAGVSQSPSNKVTEKGKDVELRCDPISGHTALYWYRQSLGQGLEFLIYFQGNSAPDKSGLPSDRFSAERTGGSVSTLTIQRTQQEDSAVYLCASSQTGPTNEKLFFGSGTQLSVL.